This TCR beta chain was identified during a study of a mutant IDH1 vaccine in newly diagnosed glioma. Measured with immunoSEQ multiplex PCR; TCRdb has only the in-frame clones, and not every one. The data contain over 35,000 clones, 75% to 85% of them singletons. Time point here: week 35, safety follow-up. Mutant IDH1 20-mer peptide, at 300 ug, made up each vaccine dose, with topical imiquimod. Scheduled for weeks 1, 3, 5, 7, 11, 15, 19 and 23, eight vaccinations were given to patients. With regard to this clone: Its antigen is not known. An end of the junction differs from the germline gene, which may be a read error.

The clonotype originates from a woman between 45 and 60 years old with glioma. Material: PBMCs, obtained from a glioma patient whose treatment included an IDH1 peptide vaccine.

The CDR3 sequence is CAWRRTGRPAF. CDR3 in DNA: TGTGCCTGGAGGAGGACAGGGAGACCGGCCTTC. This chain joins TRBV30 and TRBJ1-2, with TRBD1 identical over 8 bases. The CDR3 contains 11 residues. CDR1 and CDR2 (germline): GTSNPN, SVGIG (reference sequence).